The 31 T cell receptor beta chains below come from one sample, sequenced in a study of CD8 T cells in Susac syndrome. Random hexamers were used to reverse transcribe 0.5 to 1 ug of RNA. A single record per CDR3 protein comes from TCRdb applying MiXCR to the immunoSEQ multiplex PCR reads. The sample contains 95,000 to 150,000 distinct CDR3 sequences, 96% of which appear only once. Sequences were obtained from CD4+ T cells from PBMCs. Source of these receptors: a human donor with Susac syndrome.

As DNA, the CDR3 is TGTGCCTGGAGTCGAAATGAAAAACTGTTTTTT. This gives the protein CAWSRNEKLFF. The rearrangement links TRBV30 to TRBJ1-4; D gene uncertain. Trimming took 2 bases from V and 5 from J, leaving 3 bases between them. The CDR3 spans 11 residues. Germline V gene sequence: CDR1 GTSNPN, CDR2 SVGIG (reference sequence).

The chain has TRBV6-5 and TRBJ2-5; D remains unclear. Per germline, CDR1 MNHEY and CDR2 SVGAGI. V lost 4 bases and J lost 4, with 4 bases in between. This CDR3 spans 11 amino acids. CDR3 residues: CASSSSETQYF. Here the CDR3 DNA reads TGTGCCAGCAGTTCTTCAGAGACCCAGTACTTC.

This clonotype was picked up one time. This chain links TRBV7-9 with TRBJ2-3, with 7 bases identical to TRBD2. V lost 6 bases to trimming and J lost 0 bases; unmatched junction nucleotides: 3. Per germline, CDR1 SEHNR and CDR2 FQNEAQ (reference sequence). The CDR3 loop spans 14 amino acids. The CDR3 protein is CASRELASTDTQYF. In DNA form, the CDR3 reads TGTGCCAGCAGGGAACTAGCGAGCACAGATACGCAGTATTTT.

This clonotype was found once. This sequence joins TRBV4-3 and TRBJ2-5; tentatively, D is TRBD1 (6 bases). This CDR3 is 14 amino acids long. Deletions cut 5 bases from V and 2 bases from J, with 12 bases between. Looked up from germline, CDR1 is LGHNA and CDR2 is YSLEER. The CDR3 here is CASSFQGYQETQYF. CDR3 nucleotides: TGCGCCAGCAGCTTTCAGGGGTATCAAGAGACCCAGTACTTC.

This chain joins TRBV12-3 or TRBV12-4 and TRBJ2-1; tentatively, D is TRBD2 (6 bases). This CDR3 spans 14 amino acids. V dropped 2 bases and J dropped 2 bases, with 7 bases sitting between them. The CDR3 here is CASSLTSPYNEQFF. CDR3 in DNA: TGTGCCAGCAGTTTAACTAGCCCCTACAATGAGCAGTTCTTC.

The J gene is TRBJ1-5, the V gene TRBV29-1; the D is unclear. The germline V gene has CDR1 SQVTM and CDR2 ANQGSEA. Trimming pared 4 bases from V and 3 bases from J, leaving 10 bases between. The CDR3 sequence is 13 residues long. The CDR3 bases are TGCAGCGTTGCTGGGAACACCAATCAGCCCCAGCATTTT. Protein sequence: CSVAGNTNQPQHF.

This sequence joins TRBV6-6 and TRBJ2-7; D is unclear. CDR1 is MNHNY, CDR2 SVGAGI, per germline (reference sequence). The CDR3 loop spans 13 amino acids. V was shortened by 2 bases and J by 1 base, with 6 bases between the two germline ends. CDR3 loop: CASSYGQSYEQYF. The CDR3, as DNA: TGTGCCAGCAGTTACGGGCAGTCCTACGAGCAGTACTTC.

The J gene is TRBJ1-2, the V gene TRBV24-1; maybe TRBD1 (6 bases). Trimming left V 4 bases short and J 2 bases short, with 10 bases between. This CDR3 has 14 amino acids. CDR1 and CDR2 from the germline V gene are KGHDR and SFDVKD. This CDR3 reads CATSDSTGNYGYTF. CDR3 DNA: TGTGCCACCAGTGACTCGACAGGAAACTATGGCTACACCTTC.

The V call is TRBV6-5, the J call TRBJ2-3; 7 bases fit TRBD1. Germline CDR1 MNHEY, CDR2 SVGAGI. V dropped 4 bases and J dropped 2; count of bases not matched to a gene: 6. The CDR3 sequence is 15 residues long. CDR3 loop: CASSSPGQSTDTQYF. CDR3 bases: TGTGCCAGCAGTTCCCCGGGACAGTCCACAGATACGCAGTATTTT.

The V and J genes are TRBV6-2 or TRBV6-3 and TRBJ1-1; D uncertain. The CDR3 runs to 14 residues. V was shortened by 7 bases and J by 0 bases, with 12 bases between the two germline ends. CDR1 and CDR2 (germline): MNHEY, SVGEGT. CDR3 residues: CASIERRLNTEAFF. The CDR3 DNA reads as TGTGCCAGCATTGAAAGGCGGTTGAACACTGAAGCTTTCTTT.

The chain links TRBV20-1 to TRBJ2-3; unclear D gene. The ends were cut back, 4 bases at V and 2 bases at J, with 10 bases in the middle. From germline, CDR1 is DFQATT and CDR2 SNEGSKA (reference sequence). The CDR3 is 13 amino acids. Here the CDR3 DNA reads TGCAGTGCTAACACTCCACCCACAGATACGCAGTATTTT. Translation: CSANTPPTDTQYF.

The J gene is TRBJ2-5, the V gene TRBV25-1; D is unresolved. Trimming took 1 base from V and 1 from J, leaving 10 bases between them. Germline loops: CDR1 MGHDK, CDR2 SYGVNS. CDR3 length equals 15 residues. The CDR3 loop is CASSEWAGSQETQYF. In DNA, the CDR3 is TGTGCCAGCAGTGAATGGGCCGGCAGCCAAGAGACCCAGTACTTC.

The chain combines TRBV7-8 with TRBJ2-7; tentative D call: TRBD1 (6 bases). The CDR3 sequence is 13 residues long. V lost 3 bases and J lost 3, with 9 bases in between. Germline V lookup: CDR1 SGHVS, CDR2 FQNEAQ. In nucleotides, the CDR3 is TGTGCCAGCAGCTTCCAACAGGGCTACGAGCAGTACTTC. Its protein is CASSFQQGYEQYF. The variable domain in full, with the rest retrieved from reference TRBV7-8 and TRBJ2-7, is GAGVSQSPRYKVAKRGQDVALRCDPISGHVSLFWYQQALGQGPEFLTYFQNEAQLDKSGLPSDRFFAERPEGSVSTLKIQRTQQEDSAVYLCASSFQQGYEQYFGPGTRLTVT.

About this clonotype: At one boundary the junction diverges from the germline segment, which might be a read error. Written as DNA, the CDR3 is TGTGCCACCAGCCTCTTGGGGGATACGCAGTATTTT. Amino acids: CATSLLGDTQYF. The chain uses TRBV7-2 and TRBJ2-3; D gene uncertain. This CDR3 has 12 residues. Per the germline V gene, CDR1 is SGHTA and CDR2 is FQGNSA.

This chain uses TRBV7-9 with TRBJ2-3; 11 bases fit TRBD1. Germline CDR1 is SEHNR and CDR2 is FQNEAQ (reference sequence). The CDR3 totals 14 residues. Trimming removed 5 bases from V and 6 bases from J; junction bases left unmatched: 4. CDR3 in amino acids: CASSQDRGRDTQYF. CDR3 in DNA: TGTGCCAGCAGCCAGGACAGGGGGCGGGATACGCAGTATTTT.

This clonotype occurred once. The chain couples TRBV28 to TRBJ1-5; D gene unclear. V lost 6 bases to trimming and J lost 1 base, with 13 bases between them. Germline loops: CDR1 MDHEN, CDR2 SYDVKM. This CDR3 is 15 amino acids long. The CDR3 nucleotides are TGTGCCAGCAGGAGGACTGCTACGAGCAATCAGCCCCAGCATTTT. Its translation is CASRRTATSNQPQHF.

This clonotype occurred once. The chain employs TRBV7-9 and TRBJ2-5; 10 nucleotides agree with TRBD2. This CDR3 has 16 amino acids. Germline V gene lookup returns CDR1 SEHNR and CDR2 FQNEAQ (reference sequence). Trimming removed 5 bases from V and 4 bases from J; junction bases left unmatched: 10. The CDR3 sequence is CASSLGVAGGGETQYF. Written as DNA, the CDR3 is TGTGCCAGCAGCCTTGGGGTAGCGGGAGGAGGAGAGACCCAGTACTTC. Full variable domain (rest looked up from reference TRBV7-9 and TRBJ2-5): DTGVSQNPRHKITKRGQNVTFRCDPISEHNRLYWYRQTLGQGPEFLTYFQNEAQLEKSRLLSDRFSAERPKGSFSTLEIQRTEQGDSAMYLCASSLGVAGGGETQYFGPGTRLLVL.

This chain uses TRBV28 with TRBJ2-7; tentatively, D is TRBD1 or TRBD2 (5 bases each). The CDR3 extends over 12 amino acids. Germline lookup yields CDR1 MDHEN and CDR2 SYDVKM. The V end was cut by 3 bases, the J end by 5 bases, with 8 bases between. The CDR3 nucleotides are TGTGCCAGCAGTTTGGGGGACCACGAGCAGTACTTC. Residues: CASSLGDHEQYF.

The chain uses TRBV7-2 and TRBJ2-1, with unresolved D. Germline-derived CDR1 and CDR2 are SGHTA and FQGNSA. V was trimmed by 7 bases and J by 8 bases, leaving 9 bases between them. The CDR3 is 11 amino acids. CDR3 coding DNA: TGTGCCAGCATCGATGTTTATGAGCAGTTCTTC. The encoded protein is CASIDVYEQFF.

This rearrangement joins TRBV3-1 to TRBJ1-1, with D possibly being TRBD1 (5 bases). Germline assignment: CDR1 LGHDT and CDR2 YNNKEL (reference sequence). Deletions cut 0 bases from V and 8 bases from J, with 7 bases between. The CDR3 spans 12 residues. The CDR3, as DNA: TGTGCCAGCAGCCAAGAACGGGGGGAAGCTTTCTTT. It translates to CASSQERGEAFF.

V is TRBV29-1 and J is TRBJ2-2; TRBD1 matches at 7 bases. This CDR3 spans 14 amino acids. V was clipped by 5 bases and J by 2 bases; unmatched bases: 5. Germline V lookup: CDR1 SQVTM, CDR2 ANQGSEA. The CDR3 bases are TGCAGCGTTCGGGGACAGAGAAACACCGGGGAGCTGTTTTTT. Translating gives CSVRGQRNTGELFF.

This clonotype was detected once. The chain uses TRBV11-1 and TRBJ1-2, with D possibly matching TRBD1 (6 bases). The CDR3 contains 14 residues. The V end lost 4 bases, the J end lost 3 bases, and 12 bases lay between the germline ends. Germline V gene sequence: CDR1 SGHAT, CDR2 FQDESV (reference sequence). CDR3 sequence (DNA): TGTGCCAGCAGCTCCGGACAGACCTACTATGGCTACACCTTC. Encoded protein: CASSSGQTYYGYTF.

The chain carries TRBV5-1 and TRBJ2-1; TRBD2 might be the D (5 bases). Germline loops: CDR1 SGHRS, CDR2 YFSETQ. Deletions cut 1 base from V and 4 bases from J, with 12 bases between. This CDR3 contains 15 residues. The CDR3 sequence: CASSLNLAGYNEQFF. CDR3 in DNA: TGCGCCAGCAGCTTGAATCTAGCTGGGTACAATGAGCAGTTCTTC.

The chain combines TRBV19 with TRBJ1-2, with D hard to call. V lost 9 bases and J lost 2, with 13 bases in between. The CDR3 has 13 amino acids. CDR1 and CDR2 (germline): LNHDA, SQIVND (reference sequence). In DNA, the CDR3 is TGTGCCAGCTCACCGGACGGGAACTATGGCTACACCTTC. Translating it yields CASSPDGNYGYTF.

The chain's CDR3 is CASTNSRNTEAFF. The CDR3 bases are TGTGCCAGCACCAATTCTCGGAACACTGAAGCTTTCTTT. This sequence joins TRBV28 and TRBJ1-1; unclear D gene. Trimming took off 7 bases at V and 1 base at J, with 10 bases between the two ends. Germline values: CDR1 MDHEN, CDR2 SYDVKM. The CDR3 has 13 residues.

This chain uses TRBV20-1 with TRBJ2-5; 7 bases match TRBD2. V dropped 7 bases and J dropped 7; count of bases not matched to a gene: 15. The germline gives CDR1 DFQATT, CDR2 SNEGSKA (reference sequence). The CDR3 loop spans 14 amino acids. The CDR3 sequence is CSVWLADRQGTQYF. CDR3 DNA: TGCAGTGTATGGCTAGCGGATCGCCAGGGGACCCAGTACTTC.

This chain links TRBV29-1 with TRBJ2-6; D unresolved. Germline V lookup: CDR1 SQVTM, CDR2 ANQGSEA. The germline V and J ends were trimmed by 3 bases and 2 bases, with 5 bases remaining between them. The CDR3 totals 13 residues. Here the CDR3 reads CSVDGPGANVLTF. The CDR3 nucleotides are TGCAGCGTTGACGGGCCTGGGGCCAACGTCCTGACTTTC.

The chain couples TRBV30 to TRBJ1-4, with 9 positions matching TRBD1. Trimming at V came to 0 bases and at J to 7 bases, leaving 12 bases not matched to a gene. This CDR3 has 17 amino acids. Looked up from germline, CDR1 is GTSNPN and CDR2 is SVGIG (reference sequence). In DNA form, the CDR3 reads TGTGCCTGGAGTGTCTCGGGACAGGGAGGTTTTGGTGAAAAACTGTTTTTT. This sequence encodes CAWSVSGQGGFGEKLFF.

This chain joins TRBV30 and TRBJ2-4; 9 positions agree with TRBD2. The trim removed 1 base at V and 9 bases at J, leaving 4 bases unmatched. Germline CDR1 is GTSNPN and CDR2 is SVGIG (reference sequence). This CDR3 is 13 amino acids long. CDR3 sequence: CAWSGLAGLIQYF. Written as DNA, the CDR3 is TGTGCCTGGAGTGGGCTAGCGGGACTCATTCAGTACTTC.

The V and J genes are TRBV29-1 and TRBJ2-5; 9 bases align to TRBD1. V gave up 5 bases and J gave up 7 bases; unmatched junction bases: 5. Germline V gives CDR1 SQVTM, CDR2 ANQGSEA. The CDR3 totals 12 residues. The DNA for the CDR3 is TGCAGCGTTTGGGGGGGACAGGGGACCCAGTACTTC. This gives the protein CSVWGGQGTQYF.

The chain has TRBV5-1 and TRBJ2-7; tentative D call: TRBD1 (6 bases). The CDR3 sequence is 14 residues long. The ends were cut back, 0 bases at V and 4 bases at J, with 11 bases in the middle. Germline-derived CDR1 and CDR2 are SGHRS and YFSETQ. The DNA for the CDR3 is TGCGCCAGCAGCTTGGACTCGACAGGTTACGAGCAGTACTTC. Translation gives CASSLDSTGYEQYF.